These T cell receptor beta chains were read from a single sample in a study of HIV-infected patients and healthy controls. TCRdb reprocessed the 5' RACE reads with MiXCR, giving one entry per CDR3 protein. There are 11,000 or so distinct CDR3 sequences in the sample; approximately 4.9% occur only once, and nearly 3.5% lies in the top ten. The sequencing sample was made of blood. The receptors were sampled from an adult in good health. Each CDR3 is given with its conserved first and last residue. Fields, in order: D gene, J gene, CDR3 length, clone size, V gene, CDR3 DNA, CDR3 protein. D genes are given only for firm matches. The listing skips clone size in some rows; elsewhere it reads once, few, many or a size class.

TRBD1,TRBJ1-2,18,NA,TRBV4-2,TGTGCCAGCAGCCAAGTACAGGGGCGCCTCCCTGTTAACTATGGCTACACCTTC,CASSQVQGRLPVNYGYTF
NA,TRBJ2-1,14,medium-sized,TRBV20-1,TGCAGTGCTAGATTAACGAGCTCCTACAATGAGCAGTTCTTC,CSARLTSSYNEQFF
NA,TRBJ1-1,10,medium-sized,TRBV29-1,TGCAGCGGTGGGAACACTGAAGCTTTCTTT,CSGGNTEAFF
TRBD2,TRBJ2-1,15,medium-sized,TRBV6-1,TGTGCCAGCAGTAGACTAGCGGGGGGGCCAAATGAGCAGTTCTTC,CASSRLAGGPNEQFF
NA,TRBJ1-2,11,medium-sized,TRBV2,TGTGCCAGCAGTACGGTGGGGGGCTACACCTTC,CASSTVGGYTF
NA,TRBJ2-7,11,medium-sized,TRBV29-1,TGCAGCGCGGCCGACCAGTACGAGCAGTACTTC,CSAADQYEQYF
NA,TRBJ1-4,15,many,TRBV7-9,TGTGCCAGCAGCAACCTAGATGCAACTAATGAAAAACTGTTTTTT,CASSNLDATNEKLFF
NA,TRBJ1-2,15,medium-sized,TRBV10-3,TGTGCCATCAGTGAGTCGGGCAGGATAATCTATGGCTACACCTTC,CAISESGRIIYGYTF
TRBD2,TRBJ2-7,15,medium-sized,TRBV10-3,TGTGCCATCAGGGGGACTAGCGGAAATTCCTACGAGCAGTACTTC,CAIRGTSGNSYEQYF
NA,TRBJ1-1,12,NA,TRBV5-6,TGTGCCAGCAGCCTAGAATTCACTGAAGCTTTCTTT,CASSLEFTEAFF
TRBD1,TRBJ2-7,14,many,TRBV7-2,TGTGCCAGCAGCATTACAGGGGCCACCTACGAGCAGTACTTC,CASSITGATYEQYF
NA,TRBJ1-6,14,many,TRBV12-3/TRBV12-4,TGTGCCAGCAGTTTAGATGAGGGGGGATCACCCCTCCACTTT,CASSLDEGGSPLHF
NA,TRBJ2-5,14,medium-sized,TRBV5-6,TGTGCCAGCAGCTTGGGAAGGGGTATGGAGACCCAGTACTTC,CASSLGRGMETQYF
NA,TRBJ1-1,14,few,TRBV5-1,TGCGCCAGCAGCTTGGATAGTCAAAACACTGAAGCTTTCTTT,CASSLDSQNTEAFF
NA,TRBJ1-1,14,medium-sized,TRBV12-3/TRBV12-4,TGTGCCAGCAGTTTATATCGGGGGAACACTGAAGCTTTCTTT,CASSLYRGNTEAFF
NA,TRBJ1-5,15,medium-sized,TRBV7-2,TGTGCCAGCAGCGCTCCGGGACGGCTCAATCAGCCCCAGCATTTT,CASSAPGRLNQPQHF
NA,TRBJ2-6,17,many,TRBV18,TGTGCCAGCTCAGCCGGACACGCCAACTCTGGGGCCAACGTCCTGACTTTC,CASSAGHANSGANVLTF
TRBD1,TRBJ1-5,15,many,TRBV6-1,TGTGCCAGCGGGGGGGGGCCAGGGGGTAATCAGCCCCAGCATTTT,CASGGGPGGNQPQHF
NA,TRBJ2-3,15,many,TRBV6-6,TGTGCCAGCAGTTACTCGATCGGCCGCACAGATACGCAGTATTTT,CASSYSIGRTDTQYF
NA,TRBJ2-2,13,many,TRBV12-3/TRBV12-4,TGTGCCAGCAGTCTAAGGAACACCGGGGAGCTGTTTTTT,CASSLRNTGELFF
NA,TRBJ1-5,17,few,TRBV12-3/TRBV12-4,TGTGCCAGCAGTTTAAGCTCAGGCAGCGCTTTAGATCAGCCCCAGCATTTT,CASSLSSGSALDQPQHF